The rows below give T cell receptor beta chains drawn from one sample of a study of blood T cell repertoires in COVID-19. The data were produced by immunoSEQ multiplex PCR, yet TCRdb's version contains in-frame clones alone and is incomplete. The sample has a few hundred thousand clones, around 83% seen once. The sample taken for sequencing was peripheral blood. The receptor source for this set is a woman aged 40 to 50 who had recovered from COVID-19. CDR3s include the opening cysteine and the closing phenylalanine or tryptophan. The order of the fields is J gene, CDR3 length, V gene, D gene, clone size, CDR3 DNA, CDR3 protein. D genes are given only for firm matches. A clone size is listed for some rows: how often the clone was seen (once, few, many), or a class if it is expanded.

J: TRBJ2-3
length: 17
V: TRBV24-1
D: TRBD1
size: once
DNA: TGTGCCACCAGTGAACTTAACAGGGGCCCTGGCACAGATACGCAGTATTTT
CDR3: CATSELNRGPGTDTQYF

J: TRBJ2-1
length: 15
V: TRBV27
D: NA
size: NA
DNA: TGTGCCAGCAGTTTTGGCAGGTTTGTTGTAAATGAGCAGTTCTTC
CDR3: CASSFGRFVVNEQFF

J: TRBJ2-7
length: 11
V: TRBV3-1/TRBV3-2
D: NA
size: NA
DNA: TGTGCCAGCGGGGCCTCCTACGAGCAGTACTTC
CDR3: CASGASYEQYF

J: TRBJ2-3
length: 14
V: TRBV9
D: NA
size: NA
DNA: TGTGCCAGCAGCGTCCCCCCACAGTCCGGAACGCAGTATTTT
CDR3: CASSVPPQSGTQYF

J: TRBJ1-4
length: 11
V: TRBV28
D: NA
size: NA
DNA: TGTGCCAGCACGGAAGGAGGAAAACTGTTTTTT
CDR3: CASTEGGKLFF

J: TRBJ2-3
length: 15
V: TRBV6-5
D: TRBD1
size: NA
DNA: TGTGCCGGGTCGATGGGGACAGGTCTCACAGATACGCAGTATTTT
CDR3: CAGSMGTGLTDTQYF

J: TRBJ2-7
length: 12
V: TRBV19
D: NA
size: NA
DNA: TGTGCCAGTAGTTGGAGCGGTTACGAGCAGTACTTC
CDR3: CASSWSGYEQYF

J: TRBJ2-3
length: 14
V: TRBV24-1
D: NA
size: NA
DNA: TGTGCCACCAGTGACGCTAGATCTACAGATACGCAGTATTTT
CDR3: CATSDARSTDTQYF

J: TRBJ2-2
length: 15
V: TRBV5-1
D: TRBD2
size: NA
DNA: TGCGCCAGCGAATCCACTAGCGGGGGGGCCGGGGAGCTGTTTTTT
CDR3: CASESTSGGAGELFF

J: TRBJ2-1
length: 17
V: TRBV5-6
D: TRBD2
size: NA
DNA: TGTGCCAGCAGCTTGGTAAAGCTAGCGGGGGGGCTGAATGAGCAGTTCTTC
CDR3: CASSLVKLAGGLNEQFF

J: TRBJ2-1
length: 17
V: TRBV7-9
D: TRBD1
size: NA
DNA: TGTGCCAGCAGCACCTGGGACAGGGGCCCGAGTGGCAATGAGCAGTTCTTC
CDR3: CASSTWDRGPSGNEQFF

J: TRBJ1-4
length: 14
V: TRBV10-1
D: NA
size: NA
DNA: TGCGCCAGCAGTGACGGGACAACTAATGAAAAACTGTTTTTT
CDR3: CASSDGTTNEKLFF

J: TRBJ2-7
length: 15
V: TRBV6-6
D: TRBD1
size: NA
DNA: TGTGCCAGCAGTTACTCCGGACAGGGGTGGTACGAGCAGTACTTC
CDR3: CASSYSGQGWYEQYF

J: TRBJ1-6
length: 12
V: TRBV9
D: NA
size: NA
DNA: TGTGCCAGCAGCCGGGAAAGTTCACCCCTCCACTTT
CDR3: CASSRESSPLHF

J: TRBJ1-1
length: 15
V: TRBV5-1
D: TRBD1
size: NA
DNA: TGCGCCAGCAGCCCGTATACCGCCGGGACAGGGGGAGCTTTCTTT
CDR3: CASSPYTAGTGGAFF

J: TRBJ1-3
length: 13
V: TRBV10-3
D: NA
size: NA
DNA: TGTGCCATCAGCCCTTCGGGTGGAAACACCATATATTTT
CDR3: CAISPSGGNTIYF

J: TRBJ2-7
length: 13
V: TRBV19
D: NA
size: NA
DNA: TGTGCCAGTAGTATTGGGACAAGATACGAGCAGTACTTC
CDR3: CASSIGTRYEQYF

J: TRBJ2-2
length: 16
V: TRBV6-1
D: TRBD1
size: NA
DNA: TGTGCCAGCAGTGCGGCAGGGGGCCCTCTCGTGGGGGAGCTGTTTTTT
CDR3: CASSAAGGPLVGELFF

J: TRBJ2-5
length: 15
V: TRBV10-3
D: TRBD1
size: NA
DNA: TGTGCCATCAGTGATCCCGGACAGGGGCTGGAGACCCAGTACTTC
CDR3: CAISDPGQGLETQYF

J: TRBJ2-7
length: 14
V: TRBV28
D: TRBD1
size: NA
DNA: TGTGCCAGCAGTACTCCACAGGGGAACTACGAGCAGTACTTC
CDR3: CASSTPQGNYEQYF

J: TRBJ1-2
length: 15
V: TRBV6-6
D: TRBD1
size: NA
DNA: TGTGCCAGCAGTTACCCGGGACAGGTCACCTATGGCTACACCTTC
CDR3: CASSYPGQVTYGYTF

J: TRBJ2-3
length: 16
V: TRBV25-1
D: TRBD1
size: NA
DNA: TGTGCCAGCAGTATGGGGCAGGGGGAAGAGGAAGATACGCAGTATTTT
CDR3: CASSMGQGEEEDTQYF

J: TRBJ1-2
length: 20
V: TRBV6-2/TRBV6-3
D: NA
size: NA
DNA: TGTGCCAGCAGTCCCAGGCGGATTAAAGGGGGAGTAATAACTAACTATGGCTACACCTTC
CDR3: CASSPRRIKGGVITNYGYTF

J: TRBJ2-7
length: 12
V: TRBV10-3
D: TRBD2
size: NA
DNA: TGTGCCAGCGGGGGAGGGGCGTACGAGCAGTACTTC
CDR3: CASGGGAYEQYF

J: TRBJ2-7
length: 14
V: TRBV18
D: NA
size: NA
DNA: TGTGCCAGCTCACCACCGGGGACTGCGGGGGAGCAGTACTTC
CDR3: CASSPPGTAGEQYF

J: TRBJ2-7
length: 16
V: TRBV15
D: NA
size: few
DNA: TGTGCCACCAGCAGAGAGGGGGGATTCGGATGGTACGAGCAGTACTTC
CDR3: CATSREGGFGWYEQYF